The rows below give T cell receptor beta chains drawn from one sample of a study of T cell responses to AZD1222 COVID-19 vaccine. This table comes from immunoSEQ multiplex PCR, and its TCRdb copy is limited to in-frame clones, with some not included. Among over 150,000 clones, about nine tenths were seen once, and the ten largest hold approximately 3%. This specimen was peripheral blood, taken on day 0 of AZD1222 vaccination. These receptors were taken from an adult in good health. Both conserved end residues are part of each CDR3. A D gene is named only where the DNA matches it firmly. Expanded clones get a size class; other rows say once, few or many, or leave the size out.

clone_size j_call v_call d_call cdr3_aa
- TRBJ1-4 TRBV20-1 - CSAIDGRGYEKLFF
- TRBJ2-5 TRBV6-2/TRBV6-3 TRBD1 CASSPVGTGTQYF
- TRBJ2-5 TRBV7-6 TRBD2 CASSDGGAGGSFETQYF
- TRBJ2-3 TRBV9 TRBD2 CASSVGGTRADTQYF
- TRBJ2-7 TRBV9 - CASSADDTPALYF
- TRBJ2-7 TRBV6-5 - CASSRQYEQYF
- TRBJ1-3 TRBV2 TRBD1 CASNPWEGAAGNTIYF
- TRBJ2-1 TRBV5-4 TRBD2 CASSLGGLAGPGVNEQFF
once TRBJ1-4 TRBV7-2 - CASSRAEGKGEKLFF
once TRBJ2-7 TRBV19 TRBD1 CASSPQGKRSYEQYF
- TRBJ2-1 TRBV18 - CASSPPSFDEQFF
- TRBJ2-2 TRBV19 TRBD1 CASSIGTGKASGELFF
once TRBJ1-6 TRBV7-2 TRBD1 CASSLALGQGSSPLHF
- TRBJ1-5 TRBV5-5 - CASSLRPGEGQPQHF
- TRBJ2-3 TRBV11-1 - CASLRGGKDTDTQYF
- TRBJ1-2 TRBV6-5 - CASSYSTGGHYGYTF
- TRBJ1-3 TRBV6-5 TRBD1 CASGTGGSRNTIYF
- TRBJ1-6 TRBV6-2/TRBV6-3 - CASSTGDSPLHF
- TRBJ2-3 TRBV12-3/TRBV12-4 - CASSLVGGDTQYF
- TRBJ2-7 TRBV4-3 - CASSQDRLGEQYF
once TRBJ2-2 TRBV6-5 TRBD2 CASSSTSGGSGELFF
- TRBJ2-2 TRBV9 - CASRQTNTGELFF
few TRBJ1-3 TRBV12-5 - CASGLGTGNTIYF
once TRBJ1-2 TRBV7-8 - CASSKNRDNYGYTF
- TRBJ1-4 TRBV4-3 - CASSQGTDRSSEKLFF
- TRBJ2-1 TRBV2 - CASSGLSPVSYNEQFF
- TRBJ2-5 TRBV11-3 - CASSPSHPGTQYF
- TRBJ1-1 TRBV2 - CASSEQGPSTEAFF
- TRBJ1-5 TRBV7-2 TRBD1 CASSSEPGQGRPQHF
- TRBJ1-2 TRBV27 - CASSYQGSYGYTF
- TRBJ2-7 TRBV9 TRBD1 CASSGGQGATYEQYF
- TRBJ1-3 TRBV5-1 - CASSLSGGSGNTIYF
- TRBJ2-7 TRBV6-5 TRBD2 CASSSTSGPSYEQYF
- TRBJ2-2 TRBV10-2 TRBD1 CASSQTGGRGTGELFF
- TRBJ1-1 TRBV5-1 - CASSPRPGSTEAFF
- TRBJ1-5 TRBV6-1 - CASSEAEDQPQHF
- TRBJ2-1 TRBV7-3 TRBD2 CASSLNSGGLSSYNEQFF
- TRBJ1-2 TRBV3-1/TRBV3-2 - CASSQGRNVGYTF
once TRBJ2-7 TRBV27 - CASGDVLQMGQYF
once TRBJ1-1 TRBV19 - CASSGTSGTTEAFF
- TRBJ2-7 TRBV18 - CASSPDRSSYEQYF
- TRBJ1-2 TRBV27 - CASRPSTQINYGYTF
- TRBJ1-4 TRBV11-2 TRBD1 CASSLGDRGNEKLFF
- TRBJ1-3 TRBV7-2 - CASSLDAGSGNTIYF
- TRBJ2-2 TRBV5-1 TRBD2 CASSFISGDPAGELFF
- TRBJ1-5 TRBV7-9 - CASSLAVGPNPYSNQPQHF
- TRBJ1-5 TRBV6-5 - CASSYDRINQPQHF